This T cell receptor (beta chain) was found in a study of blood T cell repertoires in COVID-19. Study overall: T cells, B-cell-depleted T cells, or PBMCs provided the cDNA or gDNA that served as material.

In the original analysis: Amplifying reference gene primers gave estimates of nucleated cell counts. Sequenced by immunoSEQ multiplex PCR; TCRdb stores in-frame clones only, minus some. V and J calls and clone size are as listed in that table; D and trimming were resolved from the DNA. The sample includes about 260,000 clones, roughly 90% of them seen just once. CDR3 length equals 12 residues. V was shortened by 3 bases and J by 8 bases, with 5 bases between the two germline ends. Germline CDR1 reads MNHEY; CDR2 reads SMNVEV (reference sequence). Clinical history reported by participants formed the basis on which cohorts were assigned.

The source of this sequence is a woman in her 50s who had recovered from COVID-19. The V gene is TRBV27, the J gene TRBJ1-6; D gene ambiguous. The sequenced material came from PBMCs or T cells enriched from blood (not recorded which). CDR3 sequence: CASSFYDSPLHF. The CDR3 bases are TGTGCCAGCAGTTTCTACGATTCACCCCTCCACTTT.